The 16 T cell receptor beta chains reported below all come from one sample, sequenced in a study of blood T cell repertoires in COVID-19. The repertoire was sequenced with immunoSEQ multiplex PCR; TCRdb's copy has only in-frame clones and lacks some. The sample holds 100,000 to 150,000 clones, 80% to 85% seen once. Source material: peripheral blood. These receptors were collected from a man in his sixties with acute or convalescent COVID-19.

This clone was found a few times. This chain uses TRBV30 with TRBJ1-3, with unresolved D. CDR3 length: 12 amino acids. Trimming took off 0 bases at V and 4 bases at J, with 4 bases between the two ends. Germline CDR1 and CDR2: GTSNPN and SVGIG (reference sequence). This chain's CDR3 is CAWSVQGNTIYF. Here the CDR3 DNA reads TGTGCCTGGAGTGTACAGGGAAACACCATATATTTT.

The chain carries TRBV19 and TRBJ2-1; 7 bases are a match to TRBD2. CDR1 and CDR2 from the germline V gene are LNHDA and SQIVND (reference sequence). J gave up 6 bases and V 1 base, and 9 bases lay outside the gene matches. This CDR3 has 16 amino acids. The CDR3 sequence is CASSIGPAGYPNEQFF. The CDR3 DNA is TGTGCCAGTAGTATAGGGCCAGCGGGATACCCCAATGAGCAGTTCTTC.

The CDR3 DNA follows: TGTGCCACCAGTCTCTTCGAGATGGTAGTCGCTGAAGCTTTCTTT. Its protein is CATSLFEMVVAEAFF. The chain couples TRBV24-1 to TRBJ1-1, with unresolved D. In germline, CDR1 is KGHDR, CDR2 SFDVKD. This CDR3 is built from 15 residues. V lost 6 bases, J lost 6 bases, and 19 bases lay in between.

In this sample, this clone turned up once. This chain uses TRBV2 with TRBJ1-3; 7 bases line up with TRBD1. Per germline, CDR1 SNHLY and CDR2 FYNNEI. CDR3 length equals 14 residues. The trim removed 6 bases at V and 0 bases at J, leaving 2 bases unmatched. CDR3 in DNA: TGTGCCAGCAGGGGACAGATCTCTGGAAACACCATATATTTT. Protein product: CASRGQISGNTIYF.

This chain joins TRBV21-1 and TRBJ2-7; the table's D call, TRBD2, was not checked against the DNA. TRBV21-1 is flagged as a pseudogene. CDR3 size: 11 residues. The CDR3 bases are TGTGCCAGCAGCGGGCGACTAGAGCAGTACTTC. This codes for CASSGRLEQYF.

The chain employs TRBV30 and TRBJ1-2, with TRBD1 matching over 7 bases. Germline CDR1 is GTSNPN and CDR2 is SVGIG (reference sequence). There are 15 residues in the CDR3. V lost 2 bases to trimming and J lost 4 bases; unmatched junction nucleotides: 10. The CDR3 loop reads CAWSNPSDRAYGYTF. CDR3 coding DNA: TGTGCCTGGAGTAACCCCTCCGACAGGGCCTATGGCTACACCTTC.

The chain is built from TRBV6-5 and TRBJ1-2; D call uncertain. Per the germline V gene, CDR1 is MNHEY and CDR2 is SVGAGI. CDR3 size: 12 residues. V was pared by 8 bases and J by 7 bases, with 14 bases between. CDR3 sequence: CASHTAPGGYTF. CDR3 DNA sequence: TGTGCCAGCCATACGGCCCCGGGTGGCTACACCTTC.

This clone was seen a handful of times. The chain couples TRBV5-4 to TRBJ1-2, with no clear D. The CDR3 consists of 13 residues. CDR1 is SGHNT and CDR2 is YYREEE in the germline V gene (reference sequence). Trimming shortened V by 2 bases and J by 2 bases, and 7 bases separated the two germline ends. The CDR3 DNA is TGTGCCAGCAGCTTCGCAGGCAACTATGGCTACACCTTC. This encodes CASSFAGNYGYTF.

This rearrangement joins TRBV6-1 to TRBJ2-5; 10 bases map to TRBD2. Germline V CDR1 and CDR2: MNHNS, SASEGT. J gave up 0 bases and V 5 bases, and 15 bases lay outside the gene matches. The CDR3 is 19 residues long. The CDR3: CASSKEGASGGFYQETQYF. In DNA, the CDR3 is TGTGCCAGCAGTAAAGAGGGGGCTAGCGGGGGCTTCTACCAAGAGACCCAGTACTTC.

The gene calls are TRBV5-1 and TRBJ2-5; TRBD2 matches 10 bases. With 0 bases clipped from V and 5 bases from J, the junction kept 7 bases outside the gene matches. This CDR3 contains 16 residues. Germline CDR1 and CDR2: SGHRS and YFSETQ. The CDR3 spells CASSLGSGGARETQYF. The DNA for the CDR3 is TGCGCCAGCAGCTTGGGAAGCGGGGGGGCGCGGGAGACCCAGTACTTC.

This chain connects TRBV6-5 to TRBJ2-7; D is unclear. Trimming took off 6 bases at V and 0 bases at J, with 6 bases between the two ends. Germline CDR1 MNHEY, CDR2 SVGAGI. There are 12 residues in the CDR3. CDR3: CASSFSSYEQYF. CDR3 coding DNA: TGTGCCAGCAGCTTCAGCTCCTACGAGCAGTACTTC.

In its sample, this clone was seen a few times. The chain is built from TRBV20-1 and TRBJ2-1; D is perhaps TRBD2 (5 bases). Germline lookup yields CDR1 DFQATT and CDR2 SNEGSKA (reference sequence). CDR3 size: 10 residues. The V gene lost 1 base and the J gene lost 10 bases, with 5 bases spanning the gap. Here the CDR3 DNA reads TGCAGTGCTAGAGCGGGGGAGCAGTTCTTC. This translates into CSARAGEQFF.

The DNA of the CDR3 is TGTGCCAGTAGTTCCCCGGGAGTATATGGCTACACCTTC. This encodes CASSSPGVYGYTF. The J gene is TRBJ1-2, the V gene TRBV19; D unresolved. V was pared by 5 bases and J by 5 bases, with 12 bases between. The CDR3 totals 13 residues. The V gene's germline CDR1 is LNHDA and CDR2 SQIVND (reference sequence).

The rearrangement joins TRBV6-1 to TRBJ1-1; D is ambiguous. The length of the CDR3 is 11 residues. Germline V gene data show CDR1 as MNHNS and CDR2 as SASEGT. The germline V and J ends were trimmed by 3 bases and 11 bases, with 10 bases remaining between them. The CDR3 region has the DNA TGTGCCAGCAGTGACCGGGGAGGTGCTTTCTTT. This codes for CASSDRGGAFF.

The V call is TRBV5-4, the J call TRBJ1-1; TRBD1 might be the D (6 bases). The CDR3 is 14 residues long. V was pared by 2 bases and J by 2 bases, with 10 bases between. Germline-derived CDR1 and CDR2 are SGHNT and YYREEE (reference sequence). For the CDR3, the DNA is TGTGCCAGCAGCTTACAGGGTGTTAACACTGAAGCTTTCTTT. Translation gives CASSLQGVNTEAFF.

The chain is built from TRBV28 and TRBJ2-1, with 7 bases that match TRBD1. The ends lost 6 bases at V and 4 bases at J; junction bases unmatched: 6. Germline V gives CDR1 MDHEN, CDR2 SYDVKM. The CDR3 is made up of 14 amino acids. The CDR3 sequence: CASSTSRGYNEQFF. CDR3 coding DNA: TGTGCCAGCAGCACTTCCAGGGGGTACAATGAGCAGTTCTTC.